This T cell receptor (beta chain) comes out of a study of cytomegalovirus exposure and HLA in healthy donors. This clone has a handful of counts. Germline loops: CDR1 LNHDA, CDR2 SQIVND (reference sequence). The CDR3 contains 13 residues. Trimming removed 8 bases from V and 2 bases from J; junction bases left unmatched: 1. In the PCR, 60 Vbeta and 13 Jbeta primers were used. Using immunoSEQ multiplex PCR, the repertoire was profiled, and TCRdb retains in-frame clones only, with some absent. The sample lists under 95,000 clones, around 80% occurring once. J is TRBJ1-2 and V is TRBV19; 11 positions agree with TRBD1. The material sequenced was PBMCs. This clonotype originated in a man aged 30 to 39 in good health and CMV-seropositive. The CDR3 nucleotides read TGTGCCAGTCGGGACAGGGGGAACTATGGCTACACCTTC. This codes for CASRDRGNYGYTF.